The sample holds many counts of the clone carrying this T cell receptor beta chain. The antigen is not known. The data were obtained in a study of T-cell reconstitution after alpha-beta-depleted transplantation in children. Study outcomes and limitations: In patients about two months after transplant, alpha-beta T cells reportedly arose from several hundred expanded graft clones.

Unique molecular identifiers tagged the TCRbeta library. TCRdb used MiXCR to reprocess the PCR reads, holding one entry per CDR3 protein. The sample includes around 300,000 distinct CDR3 sequences, approximately 10% seen only once; the top ten take around 20%. Germline CDR1 reads SEHNR; CDR2 reads FQNEAQ (reference sequence). V lost 5 bases and J lost 8, with 3 bases in between. The CDR3 has 9 amino acids. The chain is built from TRBV7-9 and TRBJ1-1; no reliable D call. The sample was peripheral blood, taken 180 days after TCRalphabeta/CD19-depleted stem cell transplant. The TCR was taken from a male patient between 2 and 10 years old who had a stem cell transplant for chronic granulomatous disease, so the T cells may come from the graft donor. CDR3 nucleotide sequence: TGTGCCAGCAGCAAAGAAGCTTTCTTT. Protein product: CASSKEAFF.